This T cell receptor (beta chain) originates from a study of blood T cell repertoires in COVID-19. Study summary: Researchers got acute and convalescent COVID-19 samples from the United States, Italy and Spain. T cells, B-cell-depleted T cells, or PBMCs supplied cDNA or gDNA.

Original analysis: Amplification with reference gene primers provided the estimates of nucleated cell counts. Generated by immunoSEQ multiplex PCR, the TCRdb table keeps only in-frame clones and is missing some. That table furnishes V, J and clone size, whereas the DNA furnished D and trimming. Among roughly 280,000 clones listed, approximately 86% were seen once. Trimming at V came to 5 bases and at J to 7 bases, leaving 5 bases not matched to a gene. From germline, CDR1 is KGHSH and CDR2 LQKENI. This CDR3 comprises 15 residues. The TCR sequence derives from a man aged 35 to 55 with active or convalescent COVID-19. This chain connects TRBV18 to TRBJ1-6, with TRBD1 matching 10 bases. The sequenced sample consisted of peripheral blood. CDR3 protein: CASSEGQGENSPLHF. The CDR3 nucleotides are TGTGCCAGCTCAGAAGGACAGGGGGAAAATTCACCCCTCCACTTT.